Listed below are T cell receptor beta chains from one sample, sequenced in a study of blood T cell repertoires in COVID-19. The assay was immunoSEQ multiplex PCR, and TCRdb's table has in-frame clones only and misses some. The data contain some 150,000 clones, 85% to 90% of them seen just once; the ten biggest clones take up less than 2%. Sequences were obtained from peripheral blood. These receptors were collected from a woman aged 60 to 75 with acute or convalescent COVID-19. Both conserved end residues are trimmed from each CDR3.

v_gene,j_gene,CDR3aa
TRBV6-4,TRBJ2-6,ASSDSGQSSGANVLT
TRBV7-2,TRBJ1-2,ASSLDNWRRDYGYT
TRBV9,TRBJ1-1,ASTLAPRFGTEAF
TRBV5-1,TRBJ1-2,ASSQVTGDGYT
TRBV28,TRBJ2-3,ASSTRVWTDTQY
TRBV7-2,TRBJ2-5,ASSRGAGYQETQY
TRBV6-2/TRBV6-3,TRBJ2-1,ASSSSTEMQF
TRBV5-6,TRBJ1-6,ASSRGQGAAYSPLH
TRBV30,TRBJ2-7,AGGGGFSYEQY
TRBV12-3/TRBV12-4,TRBJ2-5,ASSWGGPETQY
TRBV19,TRBJ2-7,ASTRGTLGGEQY
TRBV18,TRBJ1-1,ASSPLRQLNTEAF
TRBV15,TRBJ2-6,ATRGGVGEGANVLT
TRBV6-2/TRBV6-3,TRBJ2-7,ASSYDTGGSYEQY
TRBV6-1,TRBJ1-5,ASSDQDQPQH
TRBV5-8,TRBJ1-1,ASSFGDSPGIAEAF
TRBV5-1,TRBJ2-4,ASSLVGGQNIQY
TRBV7-2,TRBJ2-2,ARNGGNTGELF
TRBV16,TRBJ1-2,ASSLRTDYGYT
TRBV6-5,TRBJ2-5,ASRSSGQETQY
TRBV4-3,TRBJ2-2,ASSQGRGTGELF
TRBV7-2,TRBJ2-7,ASSFSGGSYEQY
TRBV2,TRBJ1-1,AQGGGWSTEAF
TRBV6-6,TRBJ1-3,ASNDRDLSGNTIY
TRBV10-3,TRBJ1-1,AISDISLSGTEAF
TRBV28,TRBJ2-7,ASSSWAGQSSSYEQY
TRBV6-5,TRBJ2-3,ASRSGGGTDTQY
TRBV19,TRBJ2-7,ASNHRRGAYEQY
TRBV4-3,TRBJ1-5,ASSQDRVRQPQH
TRBV5-4,TRBJ2-2,ASSFGLIHTGELF
TRBV11-2,TRBJ2-7,ASSLDRGGSSYEQY
TRBV6-5,TRBJ2-3,ASSVGHSGADTQY
TRBV7-2,TRBJ2-3,ASSLAGVRTDTQY
TRBV6-4,TRBJ2-3,ASSDLGRGGPDTQY
TRBV3-1/TRBV3-2,TRBJ2-5,ASSQETSGGAGETQY
TRBV7-3,TRBJ2-5,ASSPTGLPQETQY
TRBV5-4,TRBJ2-2,ASSTMGQGDTGELF
TRBV24-1,TRBJ2-3,ATSDSLERGRTDTQY
TRBV27,TRBJ2-3,ASSEKTGSAQY
TRBV3-1/TRBV3-2,TRBJ1-1,ASSPETGKRLNAEAF
TRBV12-3/TRBV12-4,TRBJ1-2,ASSSQGLGGYT
TRBV3-1/TRBV3-2,TRBJ2-5,ASSQSGAETQY
TRBV5-1,TRBJ2-1,AGKGLSDNEQF
TRBV25-1,TRBJ2-3,ASSEPGTAQDTQY
TRBV19,TRBJ2-3,ASSISGRQGVPDTQY
TRBV28,TRBJ1-2,ASLTRTGKSNYGYT
TRBV29-1,TRBJ1-2,SVPTAFYGYT
TRBV28,TRBJ2-1,ASSFSDSYNEQF
TRBV5-1,TRBJ1-1,ASSLEGAGMNTEAF
TRBV27,TRBJ2-4,ASRPQGGGVGRNIQY
TRBV4-2,TRBJ2-3,ASSQEGSSGGATDTQY
TRBV5-6,TRBJ2-1,ASSLDSGQGFAGGEQF
TRBV7-2,TRBJ1-3,ASSLVGGTGNTIY
TRBV11-1,TRBJ2-7,ASSQSTGQWGEQY
TRBV5-6,TRBJ1-4,ASSLRRGQAFRTEKLF
TRBV7-9,TRBJ2-2,ASRRDSGRSPGGELF
TRBV28,TRBJ1-5,ASVRTGENNQPQH
TRBV6-4,TRBJ1-1,ASSAEATSTEAF
TRBV28,TRBJ1-5,ASSLNRGYQPQH